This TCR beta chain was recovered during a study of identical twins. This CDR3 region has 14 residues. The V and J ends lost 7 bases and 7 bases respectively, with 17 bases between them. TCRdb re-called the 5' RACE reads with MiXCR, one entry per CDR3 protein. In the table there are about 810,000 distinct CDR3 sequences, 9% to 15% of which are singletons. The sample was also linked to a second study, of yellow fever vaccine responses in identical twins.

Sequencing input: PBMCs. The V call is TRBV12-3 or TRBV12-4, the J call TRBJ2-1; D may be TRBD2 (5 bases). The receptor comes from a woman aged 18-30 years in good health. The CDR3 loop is CASNRGGRRNEQFF. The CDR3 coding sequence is TGTGCCAGCAATCGAGGAGGCCGACGTAATGAGCAGTTCTTC.